The entry that follows covers one T cell receptor (beta chain) sequence. The antigen it binds to is not known. Base qualities are missing; no much larger clone stands one base away. The data belong to a study of early stage breast cancer tumors (dated by TCRdb to the late 2010s). Study-wide context: Of the 15 to 20 invasive breast tumors, some twelve were found to be estrogen receptor-positive, progesterone receptor-positive and HER2-negative. Of the approximately 12 ER+/PR+/HER2- tumors, eight were classified as invasive ductal carcinomas and four as invasive lobular carcinomas. On average, each sample got 9 to 10-fold read coverage. The samples as a whole yielded under 3,500,000 detected templates, corresponding to roughly 1.1 million unique clonotypes. Paper-wide results and their limitations: Compared with adjacent normal breast tissue, tumors had higher clonality and 2 to 3-fold greater T cell density. Greater similarity was observed between blood and normal breast repertoires than between blood and tumor repertoires, and tumor was distinguished from normal in about 90% of the 16 patients when each tissue was compared with blood. Chain pairing and functional markers such as CD4, CD8 and FOXP3 were missed by bulk genomic DNA sequencing of unsorted cells. Because the cohort was small, a breakdown by tumor subtype could not be done. Enriched TCRB sequences shared across patients were found to be mostly commonly generated sequences that were unlikely to play an important role in the tumor microenvironment.

Each sample was amplified in two independent genomic DNA replicates, using 0.5 ug for blood and around 1.5 ug for tumor or normal breast. Following the manufacturer's instructions, the ImmunoSeq Intro kit was used to carry out TCRB sequencing on genomic DNA. For absolute quantification, the approximately 30-cycle multiplex PCR included proprietary primers along with spike-in control sequences. Single-end 150-bp reads were used to sequence an 87-bp fragment spanning the CDR3 and the flanking V and J genes. Seven samples, each with two replicates, were multiplexed per lane of an Illumina MiSeq using version 3.0 chemistry. Regarding the original processing steps: The vendor's proprietary pipeline processed the raw data and merged both replicates into a single result for each sample. Clonotypes were defined as productive rearrangements sharing the V-gene family, CDR3 amino acid sequence and J-gene segment. Clonality was calculated as 1 minus the normalized Shannon entropy (Pielou evenness) of TCRB abundances. T cell density was estimated by dividing total templates by the number of input cells inferred from the DNA input amount. Recon was used with default parameters to estimate total repertoire diversity and clonality. Tumor-enriched clonotypes were defined as having over 0.1% abundance in tumor and at least 32-fold higher abundance than in normal breast. TCRdb stores this immuneACCESS table with in-frame sequences only. Part of the clones is absent; in the studies checked, under half of the shortfall reflects unresolved V genes, and no reason is known for the rest. That table supplies the V and J calls and clone size; D and trimming were determined from the DNA. A total of roughly 30,000 clones appear in this sample, 74% of them only once. Clones ranked in the top ten supply over 9.5% of the sample.

Taken from cysteine to phenylalanine, the CDR3 has 14 residues. Of the read, only the CDR3 DNA is kept; its 42 bases are in frame from base 1. For CDR1 and CDR2, the germline V gene (reference sequence) lists GTSNPN and SVGIG. About 19-50 mg of tumor tissue was diced and typically yielded more than 3 ug of DNA. The study profiled bulk TCR beta-chain repertoires in matched peripheral blood, tumor and adjacent normal breast tissue taken from about 15 patients with early-stage breast cancer. Once resection was done, tumor tissue identified by eye was cut out and put into prechilled RNAlater. Tumor tissue (roughly 18-50 mg) was diced and then homogenized with a TissueLyser II in RLTplus buffer containing beta-mercaptoethanol and antifoaming agent. Genomic DNA was extracted with the Qiagen AllPrep DNA/RNA Mini kit.

The TCR sequence derives from a young adult with breast cancer. Sequencing was performed on breast tumor tissue. Recombination joined TRBV30 with TRBJ2-1; the D gene remains uncertain. The nucleotide sequence reads TGTATTGGACGGATAGTTAGCTCCTACAATGAGCAGTTCTTC. The resulting protein is CIGRIVSSYNEQFF.